This TCR beta chain came from a study of cytomegalovirus exposure and HLA in healthy donors. Study-wide results and limits: According to the study, 150 to 200 TCR beta chains were cytomegalovirus-associated. In a later analysis, DRB1 alleles had the most associated TCRs; HLA-C alleles the fewest.

This clone was counted only a few times. The target antigen is unknown. PCR was performed using 60 Vbeta and 13 Jbeta primers. TCRdb keeps only in-frame clones here, not all; method: immunoSEQ multiplex PCR. Seen here are tens of thousands of clones, 81% observed once, and the top ten hold 1.9%. This CDR3 has 13 amino acids. Trimming shortened V by 8 bases and J by 2 bases, and 10 bases separated the two germline ends. The germline V gene encodes CDR1 SNHLY and CDR2 FYNNEI. The sequence derives from a woman aged 30 to 39 in good health and CMV-seronegative. The chain carries TRBV2 and TRBJ1-5; D might be TRBD1 (5 bases). The sequenced material came from PBMCs. This CDR3 reads CASQGEGNQPQHF. Here the CDR3 DNA reads TGTGCCAGCCAGGGCGAGGGCAATCAGCCCCAGCATTTT.